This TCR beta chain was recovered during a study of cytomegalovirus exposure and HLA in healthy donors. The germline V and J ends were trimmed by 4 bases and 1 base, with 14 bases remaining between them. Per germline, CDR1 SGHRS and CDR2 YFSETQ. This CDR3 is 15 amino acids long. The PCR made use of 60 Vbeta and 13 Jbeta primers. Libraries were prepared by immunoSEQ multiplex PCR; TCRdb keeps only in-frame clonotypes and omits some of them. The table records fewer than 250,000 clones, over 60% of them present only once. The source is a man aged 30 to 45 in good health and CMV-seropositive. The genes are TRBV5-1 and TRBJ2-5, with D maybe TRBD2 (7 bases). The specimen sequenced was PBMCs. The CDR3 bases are TGCGCCAGCAGCCCCCAAGGGGGGGGCCAAGAGACCCAGTACTTC. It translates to CASSPQGGGQETQYF.